A single sample is the source of the 2 T cell receptor beta chains below, sequenced in a study of control samples from healthy donors and cancer patients. Using immunoSEQ multiplex PCR, the repertoire was profiled, and TCRdb retains in-frame clones only, with some absent. Of approximately 170,000 clones listed, more than 80% were seen once; the top ten hold roughly 1.3%. The sequencing sample was made of blood. These receptor sequences come from a man aged 30 to 39 in good health.

V and J are TRBV4-1 and TRBJ1-2; 9 nucleotides match TRBD1. Germline-derived CDR1 and CDR2 are MGHRA and YSYEKL. The CDR3 is made up of 18 amino acids. J gave up 4 bases and V 1 base, and 13 bases lay outside the gene matches. The CDR3 is CASSQVGTGFHQIYGYTF. The DNA of the CDR3 is TGCGCCAGCAGCCAAGTGGGGACAGGGTTTCACCAGATCTATGGCTACACCTTC.

This clone came up once. The V call is TRBV11-2, the J call TRBJ1-3; D call uncertain. The CDR3 sequence is 11 residues long. V lost 6 bases, J lost 8 bases, and 8 bases lay in between. From germline, CDR1 is SGHAT and CDR2 FQNNGV. The CDR3 nucleotides are TGTGCCAGCAGTGACGGTTACACCATATATTTT. Its translation is CASSDGYTIYF.